The sample holds a few counts of the clone carrying this TCR beta chain. For the second PCR, which ran for about 6 to 11 cycles, a sample-barcoded 5' primer and a J-beta primer mix were used. TCRdb analysed the 5' RACE reads with MiXCR anew, one entry per CDR3 protein. The table records roughly 700,000 distinct CDR3 sequences, about half of them present only once. The individuals who served as donors were healthy Caucasians living in Russia, aged roughly 6 to 90. The sample, about 9.7 milliliters of peripheral blood, was drawn from each donor. Every sample yielded at least 6 million isolated PBMCs. This entry comes from a study of blood T cells in healthy people across ages. The clonotype originates from a woman aged 60 to 75 in good health. Sequencing was carried out using blood.

CDR3 sequence: CASSLPGHPSTDTQYF. The CDR3 DNA reads TGCGCCAGCAGCTTGCCGGGACACCCTAGCACAGATACGCAGTATTTT. The chain links TRBV5-1 to TRBJ2-3, with a weak D call TRBD1 (6 bases). Germline V lookup: CDR1 SGHRS, CDR2 YFSETQ. The CDR3 is made up of 16 amino acids. V lost 1 base, J lost 0 bases, and 12 bases lay in between.